The subject of this entry is one T cell receptor (beta chain). These data belong to a study of blood T cell repertoires in COVID-19. With 2 bases clipped from V and 2 bases from J, the junction kept 8 bases outside the gene matches. Germline CDR1 is SGHDT and CDR2 is YYEEEE. This CDR3 spans 16 amino acids. Followed longitudinally, the Seattle patients had been enrolled during active infection. In the original analysis: Cell counts per sample came from amplifying reference gene primers. Only in-frame clones appear in the TCRdb table, and some are missing; sequencing was by immunoSEQ multiplex PCR. Clonal size and the V and J genes are those of that table, whereas D and trimming came from the DNA. The repertoire consists of approximately 190,000 clones, with over 80% occurring once and the leading ten covering around 8%.

The J gene is TRBJ2-5, the V gene TRBV5-6; 8 nucleotides agree with TRBD1. Sequencing used peripheral blood. The clonotype was recovered from a woman aged 60-70 years with COVID-19, enrolled during active disease. The chain's CDR3 is CASSFAGQGQQETQYF. In DNA form, the CDR3 reads TGTGCCAGCAGCTTCGCTGGACAGGGACAACAAGAGACCCAGTACTTC.